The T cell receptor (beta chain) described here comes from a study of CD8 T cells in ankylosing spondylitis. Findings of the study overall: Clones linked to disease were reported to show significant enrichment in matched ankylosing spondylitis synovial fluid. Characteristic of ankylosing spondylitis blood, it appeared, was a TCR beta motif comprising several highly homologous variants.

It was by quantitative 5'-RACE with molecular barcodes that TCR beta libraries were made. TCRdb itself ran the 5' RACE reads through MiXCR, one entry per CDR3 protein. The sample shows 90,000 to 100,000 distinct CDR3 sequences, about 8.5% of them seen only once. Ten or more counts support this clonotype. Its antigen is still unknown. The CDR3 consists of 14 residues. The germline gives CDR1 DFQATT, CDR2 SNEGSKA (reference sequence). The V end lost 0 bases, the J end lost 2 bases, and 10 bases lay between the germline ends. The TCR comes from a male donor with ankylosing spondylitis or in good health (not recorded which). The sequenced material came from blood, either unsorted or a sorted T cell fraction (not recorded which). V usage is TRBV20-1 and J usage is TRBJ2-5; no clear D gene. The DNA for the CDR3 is TGCAGTGCTAGAGATGTAAGGATTCAAGAGACCCAGTACTTC. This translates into CSARDVRIQETQYF.